This section outlines one T cell receptor (beta chain) sequence together with its context. After removal of 4 bases from V and 8 bases from J, the junction contained 6 bases not matched to a gene. The CDR3 length is 14 residues. Germline CDR1 and CDR2: SGHNT and YYREEE (reference sequence). Cohorts were determined from participant-reported clinical history. The entry originates in a study of blood T cell repertoires in COVID-19. Study-wide background: The analysed material was cDNA or gDNA that came from T cells, B-cell-depleted T cells, or PBMCs.

In the study's own analysis: For nucleated cells, counts were estimated from reference gene primer amplification. The method was immunoSEQ multiplex PCR; TCRdb's version includes in-frame clones alone and lacks a portion of them. Clone size and the V and J calls come from that table; the DNA yielded D and trimming. The sample has around 480,000 clones, 75% to 90% seen once; the top ten hold roughly 0.72%. This TCR was recovered from a woman younger than 30 who had recovered from COVID-19. The genes are TRBV5-4 and TRBJ1-4, with 9 bases aligning to TRBD1. The material sequenced was PBMCs or T cells enriched from blood (not recorded which). CDR3 nucleotides: TGTGCCAGCAGCGTCGGGACAGGGAACGAAAAACTGTTTTTT. It is translated as CASSVGTGNEKLFF. Complete variable domain (other parts from reference TRBV5-4 and TRBJ1-4): ETGVTQSPTHLIKTRGQQVTLRCSSQSGHNTVSWYQQALGQGPQFIFQYYREEENGRGNFPPRFSGLQFPNYSSELNVNALELDDSALYLCASSVGTGNEKLFFGSGTQLSVL.